Listed here are 30 T cell receptor beta chains from one sample, sequenced in a study of blood T cell repertoires in COVID-19. Sequencing was performed with immunoSEQ multiplex PCR; in TCRdb, only in-frame clones are kept and a portion is missing. The table has roughly 77,000 clones, 80% to 90% seen once; the top ten hold over 6.5%. Sequenced input: peripheral blood. The receptors originated from an elderly woman with active COVID-19.

The chain joins TRBV29-1 to TRBJ2-7; the D is unclear. Trimming removed 6 bases at V and 0 bases at J, with 12 bases between. The CDR3 is 13 residues long. Germline CDR1 reads SQVTM; CDR2 reads ANQGSEA. CDR3 residues: CSVVAPSSYEQYF. The DNA for the CDR3 is TGCAGCGTCGTGGCTCCTAGCTCCTACGAGCAGTACTTC.

The chain uses TRBV6-6 and TRBJ1-5; D is unresolved. Germline-derived CDR1 and CDR2 are MNHNY and SVGAGI (reference sequence). CDR3 length: 12 residues. V lost 7 bases, J lost 3 bases, and 7 bases lay in between. The CDR3 spells CASTTANQPQHF. CDR3 sequence (DNA): TGTGCCAGCACCACTGCCAATCAGCCCCAGCATTTT.

The chain recombines TRBV5-4 with TRBJ2-1; unclear D gene. Between the trimmed V and J ends, which lost 4 bases and 0 bases, there was a span of 5 bases. This CDR3 spans 13 amino acids. From germline, CDR1 is SGHNT and CDR2 YYREEE (reference sequence). The CDR3 here is CASSPPSYNEQFF. In DNA, the CDR3 is TGTGCCAGCAGCCCTCCCTCCTACAATGAGCAGTTCTTC.

This clone occurred a few times. The chain has TRBV5-1 and TRBJ1-1; TRBD1 matches at 8 bases. J was trimmed by 2 bases and V by 5 bases; bases with no gene match: 5. In germline, CDR1 is SGHRS, CDR2 YFSETQ. This CDR3 region has 14 residues. The CDR3 DNA reads as TGCGCCAGCAGGTCAGGGGGCTTTAACACTGAAGCTTTCTTT. As protein: CASRSGGFNTEAFF.

V usage is TRBV10-3 and J usage is TRBJ1-4; no clear D. Germline CDR1 is ENHRY and CDR2 is SYGVKD. The CDR3 spans 16 residues. Trimming removed 0 bases at V and 6 bases at J, with 14 bases between. The CDR3 is CAISESYGEGHEKLFF. The CDR3 nucleotides read TGTGCCATCAGTGAGTCTTATGGGGAGGGTCATGAAAAACTGTTTTTT.

This chain connects TRBV3-1 (or the pseudogene TRBV3-2) to TRBJ1-2; perhaps TRBD1 as D (5 bases). V lost 1 base, J lost 5 bases, and 5 bases lay in between. Germline V gene data show CDR1 as LGHDT and CDR2 as YNNKEL (reference sequence). The CDR3 has 12 amino acids. CDR3 nucleotides: TGTGCCAGCAGCCAAGGACAGTATGGCTACACCTTC. The encoded protein is CASSQGQYGYTF.

The genes are TRBV10-3 and TRBJ2-1; D may be TRBD2 (5 bases). Trimming removed 5 bases at V and 2 bases at J, with 16 bases between. The length of the CDR3 is 16 residues. Germline CDR1 and CDR2: ENHRY and SYGVKD. The CDR3 DNA reads TGTGCCATCAGTTCCTCGGGGAGCGAAACCTACAATGAGCAGTTCTTC. This sequence encodes CAISSSGSETYNEQFF.

The chain uses TRBV15 and TRBJ2-2; unclear D gene. V was clipped by 4 bases and J by 0 bases, with 3 bases between them. The germline V gene has CDR1 LNHNV and CDR2 YYDKDF (reference sequence). CDR3 size: 13 residues. The DNA for the CDR3 is TGTGCCACCAGCATTACGAACACCGGGGAGCTGTTTTTT. Protein sequence: CATSITNTGELFF.

The genes are TRBV9 and TRBJ2-1, with D possibly TRBD2 on 6 matching bases. The CDR3 is 14 residues long. V shed 4 bases and J shed 3 bases, with 11 bases lying between them. Germline CDR1 SGDLS, CDR2 YYNGEE. The CDR3 sequence is CASSPRDYYNEQFF. The CDR3 DNA reads as TGTGCCAGCAGCCCGCGGGATTACTACAATGAGCAGTTCTTC.

The gene calls are TRBV28 and TRBJ2-7, with 8 nucleotides matching TRBD1. Germline loops: CDR1 MDHEN, CDR2 SYDVKM. This CDR3 spans 15 amino acids. Germline trimming cut 4 bases from V and 3 bases from J; bases unmatched to any gene: 8. CDR3 DNA: TGTGCCAGCAGTTCCGGGACAGGCCCCAACTACGAGCAGTACTTC. Translating gives CASSSGTGPNYEQYF.

The chain joins TRBV19 to TRBJ1-5; 8 bases map to TRBD1. Unmatched junction bases numbered 10, after V lost 4 bases and J lost 2 bases. Germline V gives CDR1 LNHDA, CDR2 SQIVND (reference sequence). The CDR3 has 17 amino acids. The CDR3 region is CASSSYSQGAGNQPQHF. The DNA for the CDR3 is TGTGCCAGTAGTAGCTACTCCCAGGGGGCCGGCAATCAGCCCCAGCATTTT.

Here the CDR3 DNA reads TGCGCCAGCAGCCAAGATAACGGGAGGGCCTACAATGAGCAGTTCTTC. Amino acids: CASSQDNGRAYNEQFF. The chain links TRBV4-3 to TRBJ2-1; 8 nucleotides line up with TRBD2. Germline V CDR1 and CDR2: LGHNA, YSLEER. With V trimmed by 0 bases and J by 2 bases, 3 bases remained unmatched. CDR3 size: 16 residues.

The chain is built from TRBV7-2 and TRBJ1-6; tentative D call: TRBD1 (6 bases). CDR1 SGHTA and CDR2 FQGNSA come from the germline V gene. The CDR3 extends over 19 amino acids. The V gene lost 6 bases and the J gene lost 0 bases, with 21 bases spanning the gap. CDR3 in amino acids: CASRSPRGASSSYNSPLHF. CDR3 coding DNA: TGTGCCAGCAGATCCCCCAGGGGCGCCTCCAGCTCCTATAATTCACCCCTCCACTTT. Drawing the rest from reference TRBV7-2 and TRBJ1-6, the complete variable domain is GAGVSQSPSNKVTEKGKDVELRCDPISGHTALYWYRQSLGQGLEFLIYFQGNSAPDKSGLPSDRFSAERTGGSVSTLTIQRTQQEDSAVYLCASRSPRGASSSYNSPLHFGNGTRLTVT.

The chain is built from TRBV2 and TRBJ1-4, with 8 bases aligning to TRBD1. This CDR3 has 15 amino acids. Trimming at V came to 6 bases and at J to 5 bases, leaving 8 bases not matched to a gene. Germline lookup yields CDR1 SNHLY and CDR2 FYNNEI. The CDR3 reads CASRFTTGENEKLFF. The CDR3 nucleotides are TGTGCCAGCAGGTTCACGACAGGGGAAAATGAAAAACTGTTTTTT.

The rearrangement links TRBV7-3 to TRBJ2-5; 9 bases match TRBD1. This CDR3 region has 14 residues. With V trimmed by 4 bases and J by 1 base, 1 base remained unmatched. CDR1 SGHTA and CDR2 FQGTGA come from the germline V gene. CDR3 DNA: TGTGCCAGCAGCTCGACAGGGGGCCAAGAGACCCAGTACTTC. Translated, it gives CASSSTGGQETQYF.

This clone has only one observation. V and J are TRBV7-8 and TRBJ2-1; 13 bases are a match to TRBD2. The CDR3 has 17 amino acids. Germline assignment: CDR1 SGHVS and CDR2 FQNEAQ. J was trimmed by 6 bases and V by 6 bases; bases with no gene match: 11. The CDR3 region has the DNA TGTGCCAGCAGTTACGGGACTAGCGGGATGATTGGCAATGAGCAGTTCTTC. Amino acid sequence: CASSYGTSGMIGNEQFF.

The chain couples TRBV7-2 to TRBJ2-7; the D is unclear. V gave up 1 base and J gave up 3 bases, with 13 bases separating them. The CDR3 totals 15 residues. CDR1 is SGHTA, CDR2 FQGNSA, per germline. The CDR3 sequence: CASSLEWQVGYEQYF. CDR3 coding DNA: TGTGCCAGCAGCTTAGAATGGCAGGTTGGCTACGAGCAGTACTTC.

The genes are TRBV6-2 or TRBV6-3 and TRBJ2-1; 9 nucleotides agree with TRBD2. The CDR3 covers 15 residues. V lost 8 bases, J lost 8 bases, and 13 bases stayed unmatched. Germline V CDR1 and CDR2: MNHEY, SVGEGT. The CDR3 DNA reads TGTGCCAGCGGGTACTATAGCGGGAGTCTCGATGAGCAGTTCTTC. Its translation is CASGYYSGSLDEQFF.

This CDR3 reads CASSPRFGDSGGRDIQYF. Here the CDR3 DNA reads TGTGCCAGCAGCCCTCGATTCGGGGACAGTGGGGGCCGGGACATTCAGTACTTC. The rearrangement links TRBV4-2 to TRBJ2-4, with 7 positions matching TRBD1. CDR3 length equals 18 residues. Looked up from germline, CDR1 is LGHNA and CDR2 is YNFKEQ. J gave up 8 bases and V 4 bases, and 20 bases lay outside the gene matches.

A note on this clone: At one of its ends the junction is not consistent with the germline gene, which may arise from a read error. This chain links TRBV25-1 with TRBJ2-7; 8 bases agree with TRBD1. Germline CDR1 MGHDK, CDR2 SYGVNS. The CDR3 has 15 residues. The CDR3 DNA reads as TGTGCCAGCAGCGAATCCCGGACAGGGTCCTACGAGCAGTACTTC. Translated, it gives CASSESRTGSYEQYF.

The J gene is TRBJ2-1, the V gene TRBV6-5; D may be TRBD2 (5 bases). The CDR3 is 15 amino acids. Germline V gives CDR1 MNHEY, CDR2 SVGAGI. V shed 4 bases and J shed 7 bases, with 17 bases lying between them. CDR3 DNA sequence: TGTGCCAGCAGTTTTACTAGAGTGGTAATAAATGAGCAGTTCTTC. It encodes CASSFTRVVINEQFF.

This chain links TRBV6-2 or TRBV6-3 with TRBJ1-1, with unresolved D. V lost 1 base and J lost 3, with 9 bases in between. CDR1 is MNHEY, CDR2 SVGEGT, per germline. This CDR3 is built from 14 residues. The CDR3 is CASSYYPPDTEAFF. In nucleotides, the CDR3 is TGTGCCAGCAGTTACTACCCACCAGACACTGAAGCTTTCTTT.

This chain uses TRBV6-5 with TRBJ1-1; 7 bases align to TRBD1. V lost 2 bases to trimming and J lost 1 base; unmatched junction nucleotides: 1. Per the germline V gene, CDR1 is MNHEY and CDR2 is SVGAGI. The length of the CDR3 is 14 residues. CDR3 coding DNA: TGTGCCAGCAGTTACAGGGGGCCGAACACTGAAGCTTTCTTT. Its translation is CASSYRGPNTEAFF.

V usage is TRBV2 and J usage is TRBJ2-3; 8 nucleotides agree with TRBD2. Trimming removed 4 bases from V and 9 bases from J; junction bases left unmatched: 6. Germline lookup yields CDR1 SNHLY and CDR2 FYNNEI. The CDR3 is made up of 13 amino acids. DNA for the CDR3: TGTGCCAGCAGTGCCGGGACTAGGGGGACGCAGTATTTT. Translating gives CASSAGTRGTQYF.

J is TRBJ2-1 and V is TRBV7-2, with 8 bases aligning to TRBD2. Germline assignment: CDR1 SGHTA and CDR2 FQGNSA. There are 14 residues in the CDR3. V lost 5 bases, J lost 7 bases, and 7 bases stayed unmatched. The DNA for the CDR3 is TGTGCCAGCAGCCGGGAGGGTGTCCGGAATGAGCAGTTCTTC. It is translated as CASSREGVRNEQFF.

CDR3 residues: CASSQAAGRVPLHF. The DNA of the CDR3 is TGCGCCAGCAGCCAAGCGGCAGGGAGGGTTCCCCTCCACTTT. The gene calls are TRBV4-3 and TRBJ1-6; D perhaps matches TRBD1 (5 bases). There are 14 residues in the CDR3. V shed 1 base and J shed 13 bases, with 14 bases lying between them. Germline CDR1 reads LGHNA; CDR2 reads YSLEER.

The chain is built from TRBV19 and TRBJ2-3; 7 positions agree with TRBD2. Germline CDR1 LNHDA, CDR2 SQIVND (reference sequence). V shed 5 bases, J shed 4 bases, and the junction held 3 bases outside the gene matches. The CDR3 covers 13 residues. The CDR3 DNA reads TGTGCCAGTAGTCCGGGACTACCAGATACGCAGTATTTT. Its protein product is CASSPGLPDTQYF.

In its sample, this clone was seen a few times. The chain carries TRBV19 and TRBJ1-4, with 8 bases aligning to TRBD1. Trimming removed 2 bases from V and 6 bases from J; junction bases left unmatched: 11. The V gene's germline CDR1 is LNHDA and CDR2 SQIVND (reference sequence). The CDR3 has 17 residues. Here the CDR3 DNA reads TGTGCCAGTAGTATACTACCGACAGGGGCTCGTGATGAAAAACTGTTTTTT. Residues: CASSILPTGARDEKLFF.

The J gene is TRBJ2-2, the V gene TRBV3-1 (or the pseudogene TRBV3-2); tentatively, D is TRBD2 (6 bases). From germline, CDR1 is LGHDT and CDR2 YNNKEL (reference sequence). The CDR3 totals 13 residues. V was shortened by 11 bases and J by 8 bases, with 18 bases between the two germline ends. The CDR3 region is CACGIAQSGELFF. CDR3 sequence (DNA): TGTGCCTGCGGGATAGCCCAATCGGGGGAGCTGTTTTTT.

This CDR3 reads CSVGTGYEQYF. In DNA, the CDR3 is TGCAGCGTTGGGACAGGGTACGAGCAGTACTTC. The V gene is TRBV29-1, the J gene TRBJ2-7, with 8 bases aligning to TRBD1. J gave up 4 bases and V 4 bases, and 0 bases lay outside the gene matches. CDR3 length: 11 amino acids. Germline V gene data show CDR1 as SQVTM and CDR2 as ANQGSEA.